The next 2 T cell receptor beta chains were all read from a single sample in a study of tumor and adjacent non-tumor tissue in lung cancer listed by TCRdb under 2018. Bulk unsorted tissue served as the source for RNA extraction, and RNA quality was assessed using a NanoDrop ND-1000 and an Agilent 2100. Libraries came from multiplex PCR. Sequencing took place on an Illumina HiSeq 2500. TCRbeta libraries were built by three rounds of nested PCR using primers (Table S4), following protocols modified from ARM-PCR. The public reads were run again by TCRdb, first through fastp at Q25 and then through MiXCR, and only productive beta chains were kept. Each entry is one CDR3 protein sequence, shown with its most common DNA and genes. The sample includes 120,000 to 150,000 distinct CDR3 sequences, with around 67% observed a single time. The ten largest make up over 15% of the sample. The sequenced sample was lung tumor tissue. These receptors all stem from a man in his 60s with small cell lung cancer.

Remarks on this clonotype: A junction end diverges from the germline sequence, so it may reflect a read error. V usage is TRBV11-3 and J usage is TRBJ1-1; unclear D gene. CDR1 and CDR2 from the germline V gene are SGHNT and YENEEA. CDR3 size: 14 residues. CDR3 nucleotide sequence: TGTGCCAACAGCCTGCTGGGGATGAACACTGAAGCTTTCTTT. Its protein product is CANSLLGMNTEAFF.

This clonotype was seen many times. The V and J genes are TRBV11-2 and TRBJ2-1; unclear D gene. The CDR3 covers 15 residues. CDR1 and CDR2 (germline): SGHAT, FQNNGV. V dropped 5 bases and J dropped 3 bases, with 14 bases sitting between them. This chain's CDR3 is CASSVAAAGYNEQFF. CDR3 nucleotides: TGTGCCAGCAGCGTAGCTGCGGCTGGCTACAATGAGCAGTTCTTC.